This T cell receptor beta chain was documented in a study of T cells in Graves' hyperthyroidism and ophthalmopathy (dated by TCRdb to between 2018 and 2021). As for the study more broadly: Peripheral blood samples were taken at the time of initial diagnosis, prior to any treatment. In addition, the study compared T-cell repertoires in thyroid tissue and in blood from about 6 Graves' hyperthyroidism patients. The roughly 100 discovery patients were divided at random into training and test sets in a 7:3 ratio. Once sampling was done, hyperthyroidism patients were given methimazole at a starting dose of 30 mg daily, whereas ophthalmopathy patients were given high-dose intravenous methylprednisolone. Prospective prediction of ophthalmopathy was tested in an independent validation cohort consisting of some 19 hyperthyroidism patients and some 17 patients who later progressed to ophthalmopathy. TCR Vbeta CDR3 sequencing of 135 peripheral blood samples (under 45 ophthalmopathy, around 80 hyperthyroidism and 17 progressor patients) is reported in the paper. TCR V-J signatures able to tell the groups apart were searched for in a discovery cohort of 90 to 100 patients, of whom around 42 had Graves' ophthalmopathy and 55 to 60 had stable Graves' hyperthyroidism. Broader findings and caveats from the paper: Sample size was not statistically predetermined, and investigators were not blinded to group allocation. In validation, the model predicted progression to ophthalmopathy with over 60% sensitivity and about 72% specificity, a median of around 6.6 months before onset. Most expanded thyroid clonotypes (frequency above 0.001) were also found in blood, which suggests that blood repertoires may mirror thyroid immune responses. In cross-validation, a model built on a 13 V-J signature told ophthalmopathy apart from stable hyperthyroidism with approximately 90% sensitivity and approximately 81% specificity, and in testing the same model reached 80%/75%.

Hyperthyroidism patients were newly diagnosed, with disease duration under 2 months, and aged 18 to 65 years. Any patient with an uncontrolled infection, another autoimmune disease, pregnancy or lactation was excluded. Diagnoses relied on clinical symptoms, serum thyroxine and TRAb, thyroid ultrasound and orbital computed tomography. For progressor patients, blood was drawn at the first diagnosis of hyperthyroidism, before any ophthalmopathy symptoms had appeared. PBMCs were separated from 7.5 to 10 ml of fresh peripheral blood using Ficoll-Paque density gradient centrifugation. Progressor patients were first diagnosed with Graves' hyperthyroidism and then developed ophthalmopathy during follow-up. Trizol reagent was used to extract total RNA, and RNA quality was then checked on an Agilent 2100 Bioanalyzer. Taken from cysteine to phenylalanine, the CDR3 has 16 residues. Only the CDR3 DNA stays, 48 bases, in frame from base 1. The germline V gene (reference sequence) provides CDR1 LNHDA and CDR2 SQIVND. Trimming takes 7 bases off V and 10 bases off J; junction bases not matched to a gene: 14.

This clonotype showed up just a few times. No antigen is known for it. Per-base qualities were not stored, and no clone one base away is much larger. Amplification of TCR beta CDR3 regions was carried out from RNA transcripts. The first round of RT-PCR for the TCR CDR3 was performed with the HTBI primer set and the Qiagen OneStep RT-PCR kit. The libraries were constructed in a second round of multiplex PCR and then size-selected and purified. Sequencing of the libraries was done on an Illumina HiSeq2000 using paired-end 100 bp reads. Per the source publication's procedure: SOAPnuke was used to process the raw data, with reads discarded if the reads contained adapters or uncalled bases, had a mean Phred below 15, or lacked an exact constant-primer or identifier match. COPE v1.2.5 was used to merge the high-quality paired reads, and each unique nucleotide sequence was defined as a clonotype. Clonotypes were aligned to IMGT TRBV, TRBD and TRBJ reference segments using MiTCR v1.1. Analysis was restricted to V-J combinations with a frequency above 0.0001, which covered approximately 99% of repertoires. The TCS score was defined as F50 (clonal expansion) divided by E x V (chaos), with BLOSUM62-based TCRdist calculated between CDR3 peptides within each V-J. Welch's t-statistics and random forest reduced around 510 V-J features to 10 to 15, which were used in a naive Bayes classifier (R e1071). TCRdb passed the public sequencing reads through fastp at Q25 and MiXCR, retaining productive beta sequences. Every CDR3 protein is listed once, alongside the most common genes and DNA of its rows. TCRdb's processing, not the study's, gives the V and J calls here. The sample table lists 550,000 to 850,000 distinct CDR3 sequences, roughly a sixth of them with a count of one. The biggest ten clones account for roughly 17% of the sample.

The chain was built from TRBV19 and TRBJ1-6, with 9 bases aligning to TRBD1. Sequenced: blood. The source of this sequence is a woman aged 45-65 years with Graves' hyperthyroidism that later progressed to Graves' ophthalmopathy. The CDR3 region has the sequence CASTFGSDRGLSPLHF. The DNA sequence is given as TGTGCCAGTACTTTTGGTTCGGACAGGGGATTGTCACCCCTCCACTTT.